This entry lists 10 T cell receptor beta chains sequenced from one sample in a study of blood T cells in healthy people across ages. For the second PCR, which ran for about 7 to 12 cycles, a sample-barcoded 5' primer and a J-beta primer mix were used. TCRdb reanalysed the 5' RACE reads using MiXCR and keeps one entry per CDR3 protein. The data contain some 1.8 million distinct CDR3 sequences, 30% to 40% of them singletons. The sequencing sample was made of blood. These receptors all come from a human donor in good health.

The chain recombines TRBV6-2 or TRBV6-3 with TRBJ2-1, with 8 positions matching TRBD1. In germline, CDR1 is MNHEY, CDR2 SVGEGT. The CDR3 length is 15 residues. The V gene end was trimmed by 6 bases and the J gene end by 13 bases; junction bases not matched to a gene: 17. The CDR3 here is CASSPLTGAEETQFF. In DNA, the CDR3 is TGTGCCAGCAGCCCCCTGACAGGGGCAGAGGAGACCCAGTTCTTC.

This clonotype was counted ten times or more. CDR3 DNA: TGTGCCAGCAGCTTAGGCTTTCTGGCGGAGACCCAGTACTTC. This codes for CASSLGFLAETQYF. J is TRBJ2-5 and V is TRBV7-9; D uncertain. Per the germline V gene, CDR1 is SEHNR and CDR2 is FQNEAQ (reference sequence). V lost 1 base and J 5 bases, leaving 11 bases between the germline ends. The CDR3 totals 14 residues.

The gene calls are TRBV15 and TRBJ1-4; the D gene is possibly TRBD1 (5 bases). CDR1 and CDR2 (germline): LNHNV, YYDKDF (reference sequence). V lost 7 bases and J lost 8, with 14 bases in between. The CDR3 has 13 residues. Here the CDR3 reads CATTPGGREKLFF. The CDR3 DNA sequence: TGTGCCACCACGCCTGGGGGACGGGAAAAACTGTTTTTT. Combining the CDR3 with reference TRBV15 and TRBJ1-4 gives the whole variable domain DAMVIQNPRYQVTQFGKPVTLSCSQTLNHNVMYWYQQKSSQAPKLLFHYYDKDFNNEADTPDNFQSRRPNTSFCFLDIRSPGLGDTAMYLCATTPGGREKLFFGSGTQLSVL.

Of note for this clonotype: One junction end disagrees with the germline gene, perhaps due to a read error. The J gene is TRBJ2-1, the V gene TRBV29-1, with D tentatively TRBD2 (6 bases). CDR1 and CDR2 from the germline V gene are SQVTM and ANQGSEA. The CDR3 spans 12 residues. CDR3 residues: CSARWGGETQLF. The CDR3 coding sequence is TGCAGCGCAAGATGGGGCGGGGAGACCCAGCTCTTC.

This clonotype was detected many times. DNA of the CDR3: TGTGCCAGCAGTGAAGGCCAGGGTACAGATACGCAGTATTTT. Encoded protein: CASSEGQGTDTQYF. The V and J genes are TRBV25-1 and TRBJ2-3; TRBD1 is a possible D gene (5 bases). Trimming shortened V by 2 bases and J by 3 bases, and 9 bases separated the two germline ends. The CDR3 covers 14 residues. Germline V lookup: CDR1 MGHDK, CDR2 SYGVNS.

This clonotype has more than one count but fewer than ten. This chain links TRBV29-1 with TRBJ2-7; perhaps D is TRBD1 or TRBD2 (5 bases each). Germline assignment: CDR1 SQVTM and CDR2 ANQGSEA. The V end lost 4 bases, the J end lost 0 bases, and 10 bases lay between the germline ends. The CDR3 consists of 13 residues. Here the CDR3 reads CSVGAGTSYEQYF. The CDR3 nucleotides read TGCAGCGTTGGAGCAGGGACCTCCTACGAGCAGTACTTC.

This rearrangement joins TRBV19 to TRBJ2-6; TRBD2 matches at 11 bases. CDR1 is LNHDA, CDR2 SQIVND, per germline (reference sequence). V lost 0 bases and J lost 2; bases outside the gene matches: 15. There are 22 residues in the CDR3. The CDR3 DNA follows: TGTGCCAGTAGTATAGATACTTGGTCGGTAGCGGGGGGGCCCGCTGGGGCCAACGTCCTGACTTTC. Translating gives CASSIDTWSVAGGPAGANVLTF.

The gene calls are TRBV7-2 and TRBJ1-2, with 8 bases identical to TRBD1. V lost 4 bases to trimming and J lost 8 bases; unmatched junction nucleotides: 12. This CDR3 is built from 15 residues. Per germline, CDR1 SGHTA and CDR2 FQGNSA. The CDR3 bases are TGTGCCAGCAGCTCGCGACCAGGGGGCGCGTACGGCTACACCTTC. Translation: CASSSRPGGAYGYTF.

The gene calls are TRBV6-1 and TRBJ2-3; D gene unclear. CDR3 length: 13 amino acids. From germline, CDR1 is MNHNS and CDR2 SASEGT. V lost 10 bases and J lost 1, with 12 bases in between. CDR3 loop: CAILSSGTDTQYF. DNA for the CDR3: TGTGCCATTCTCTCGAGTGGCACAGATACGCAGTATTTT.

The V call is TRBV28, the J call TRBJ1-2; D not resolved. CDR3 length: 13 amino acids. Germline-derived CDR1 and CDR2 are MDHEN and SYDVKM. Trimming removed 6 bases from V and 4 bases from J, with 12 bases in between. The CDR3 DNA reads TGTGCCAGCAGACCGTCAGTCCCCTATGGCTACACCTTC. It specifies CASRPSVPYGYTF.